This T cell receptor (beta chain) originates from a study of breast tumors, draining lymph nodes, adjacent tissues (dated by TCRdb to the mid-2010s). Broadly, across the study: TCR beta repertoires were compared across tumor, adjacent nontumor tissue and axillary lymph nodes obtained from breast cancer patients. In human breast cancer, the study set out to evaluate how tumor, surrounding tissue and draining lymph node repertoires relate to one another and whether T cells may move between these sites.

Including cysteine and phenylalanine, the CDR3 has 14 amino acids. Just CDR3 DNA is preserved here, 42 bases in frame from base 1. Per the germline V gene (reference sequence), DFQATT is the CDR1 and SNEGSKA is the CDR2. V and J are trimmed by 3 bases and 5 bases, and the gene matches miss 5 bases of the junction. What the research found in general, with its limitations: The similarity between tumor and nontumor tissue repertoires was significantly greater in luminal-like breast cancer than in basal-like breast cancer. Rather than being directly demonstrated, the conclusion that tumor T cells originate in lymph nodes was presented as consistent with a hypothesis. T-cell repertoire diversity in tumors was found to be lower than in lymph nodes but higher than in nontumor tissue, and preferential V and J gene usage was observed. The data were considered consistent with most tumor T cells being derived from the lymph node and subsequently expanding within tumor tissue.

At least ten counts were recorded for this clonotype. The antigen it recognizes is unknown. No base qualities exist here, and no much larger clone lies one base off it. The sample was run on an Illumina HiSeq 2000. TCR beta chain libraries were generated through multiplex PCR amplification. The amplified TCR beta chain products were analyzed by high-throughput sequencing. TCRdb itself trimmed the public reads at Q25 with fastp, ran MiXCR and retained productive beta chains. For every CDR3 protein sequence, its rows merge into one entry that carries the most common genes and DNA. Counted in this sample were roughly 70,000 distinct CDR3 sequences; over 40% of them appeared once. Roughly 8.1% of the sample belongs to the ten largest clones.

The sequence links TRBV20-1 to TRBJ2-3; TRBD2 matches 10 bases in the middle. This TCR derives from a female donor with breast cancer. Some clones in this sample may be carry-over from other donors' samples. Sequenced sample: breast tumor tissue. The CDR3 protein: CSASRSGGEDTQYF. The DNA reads as follows: TGCAGTGCTAGCCGAAGCGGGGGGGAAGATACGCAGTATTTT.